The clone carrying this TCR beta chain was seen once. Clones were sequenced by immunoSEQ multiplex PCR, and TCRdb holds only the in-frame ones, with some missing. The sample shows under 150,000 clones, 85% to 90% of them seen only once. This sample was included in a study of blood T cell repertoires in COVID-19. Between the trimmed V and J ends, which lost 0 bases and 7 bases, there was a span of 7 bases. Germline values: CDR1 SGHNT, CDR2 YENEEA. CDR3 length: 13 amino acids. Source material: peripheral blood. This clonotype was obtained from a human donor in a cohort sampled during active COVID-19. The chain joins TRBV11-3 to TRBJ2-1, with D unresolved. The CDR3 reads CASSLDMRNEQFF. The CDR3 coding sequence is TGTGCCAGCAGCTTAGATATGCGGAATGAGCAGTTCTTC.